A single sample gave rise to the 14 T cell receptor beta chains below, sequenced in a study of OX40 agonist ivuxolimab in advanced cancers. Method: immunoSEQ multiplex PCR; TCRdb's copy keeps in-frame clones and lacks some. The top ten clones hold more than 1.5% of a sample with tens of thousands of clones, about 90% of them seen once. The sample consisted of CD4+ or CD8+ T cells sorted from blood, taken in a trial of the OX40 agonist ivuxolimab. The origin of the receptors is an adult with an advanced solid tumor such as melanoma, head and neck, liver or kidney cancer.

This chain connects TRBV25-1 to TRBJ2-1; TRBD1 matches at 8 bases. The CDR3 extends over 13 amino acids. CDR1 is MGHDK, CDR2 SYGVNS, per germline. V was clipped by 8 bases and J by 0 bases; unmatched bases: 0. This chain's CDR3 is CASDRGSYNEQFF. The CDR3 region has the DNA TGTGCCAGCGACAGGGGCTCCTACAATGAGCAGTTCTTC. Supplemented by reference TRBV25-1 and TRBJ2-1, the full variable domain reads EADIYQTPRYLVIGTGKKITLECSQTMGHDKMYWYQQDPGMELHLIHYSYGVNSTEKGDLSSESTVSRIRTEHFPLTLESARPSHTSQYLCASDRGSYNEQFFGPGTRLTVL.

This clone was seen a handful of times. J is TRBJ1-5 and V is TRBV30, with a weak D call TRBD1 (5 bases). V shed 2 bases and J shed 3 bases, with 8 bases lying between them. The length of the CDR3 is 13 residues. The germline V gene encodes CDR1 GTSNPN and CDR2 SVGIG (reference sequence). CDR3 region: CAWSKDNNQPQHF. The CDR3 DNA reads TGTGCCTGGAGTAAGGACAACAATCAGCCCCAGCATTTT. The entire variable domain, with the rest obtained from reference TRBV30 and TRBJ1-5, is as follows: SQTIHQWPATLVQPVGSPLSLECTVEGTSNPNLYWYRQAAGRGLQLLFYSVGIGQISSEVPQNLSASRPQDRQFILSSKKLLLSDSGFYLCAWSKDNNQPQHFGDGTRLSIL.

J is TRBJ2-5 and V is TRBV25-1; TRBD2 is a possible D gene (5 bases). Germline V lookup: CDR1 MGHDK, CDR2 SYGVNS. V was pared by 2 bases and J by 6 bases, with 10 bases between. CDR3 length: 13 amino acids. This CDR3 reads CASSEPGIQTQYF. In nucleotides, the CDR3 is TGTGCCAGCAGTGAACCCGGGATTCAGACCCAGTACTTC. The entire variable domain, with the rest obtained from reference TRBV25-1 and TRBJ2-5, is as follows: EADIYQTPRYLVIGTGKKITLECSQTMGHDKMYWYQQDPGMELHLIHYSYGVNSTEKGDLSSESTVSRIRTEHFPLTLESARPSHTSQYLCASSEPGIQTQYFGPGTRLLVL.

The chain links TRBV28 to TRBJ2-7, with D possibly TRBD2 on 6 matching bases. CDR1 and CDR2 (germline): MDHEN, SYDVKM. The CDR3 runs to 16 residues. V lost 4 bases to trimming and J lost 6 bases, with 22 bases between them. Here the CDR3 reads CASSWGDGRVKSEQYF. In DNA form, the CDR3 reads TGTGCCAGCAGTTGGGGGGACGGGCGGGTTAAGTCCGAGCAGTACTTC. The full variable domain, rest sourced from reference TRBV28 and TRBJ2-7, is DVKVTQSSRYLVKRTGEKVFLECVQDMDHENMFWYRQDPGLGLRLIYFSYDVKMKEKGDIPEGYSVSREKKERFSLILESASTNQTSMYLCASSWGDGRVKSEQYFGPGTRLTVT.

V gene TRBV28 combines with J gene TRBJ1-5; D not resolved. Trimming stripped 7 bases from V and 5 bases from J, with 9 bases between. The germline CDR1 and CDR2 sequences are MDHEN and SYDVKM. This CDR3 is 12 amino acids long. The CDR3 region is CASTSQYQPQHF. Written as DNA, the CDR3 is TGTGCCAGCACCTCACAATATCAGCCCCAGCATTTT.

The V gene is TRBV4-3, the J gene TRBJ2-7; tentatively, D is TRBD2 (5 bases). The CDR3 covers 16 residues. The germline V and J ends were trimmed by 4 bases and 1 base, with 17 bases remaining between them. The germline V gene encodes CDR1 LGHNA and CDR2 YSLEER. CDR3 residues: CASSRNPEGPSYEQYF. The CDR3 region has the DNA TGCGCCAGCAGCCGGAACCCTGAGGGTCCGTCCTACGAGCAGTACTTC.

The V gene is TRBV5-6, the J gene TRBJ2-1; D is unresolved. V was pared by 4 bases and J by 10 bases, with 18 bases between. This CDR3 has 14 amino acids. Germline-derived CDR1 and CDR2 are SGHDT and YYEEEE. The CDR3: CASSHYSFTREQFF. The CDR3 DNA reads TGTGCCAGCAGCCACTACAGTTTTACAAGAGAGCAGTTCTTC.

The chain recombines TRBV30 with TRBJ1-5; 12 bases fit TRBD1. CDR1 and CDR2 (germline): GTSNPN, SVGIG (reference sequence). J was trimmed by 3 bases and V by 4 bases; bases with no gene match: 4. The length of the CDR3 is 15 residues. CDR3 bases: TGTGCCTGGAAGGGGGACAGGGGGCTCAATCAGCCCCAGCATTTT. Translating gives CAWKGDRGLNQPQHF.

The chain links TRBV15 to TRBJ1-1; unclear D gene. CDR1 and CDR2 (germline): LNHNV, YYDKDF (reference sequence). V lost 1 base to trimming and J lost 1 base, with 7 bases between them. The CDR3 is made up of 14 amino acids. CDR3 sequence: CATSRGIGNTEAFF. The CDR3 bases are TGTGCCACCAGCAGAGGTATCGGGAACACTGAAGCTTTCTTT.

This rearrangement joins TRBV5-1 to TRBJ1-6; no firm D call. Germline values: CDR1 SGHRS, CDR2 YFSETQ. The CDR3 covers 14 residues. V lost 1 base, J lost 5 bases, and 7 bases lay in between. The CDR3 is CASSLNGNNSPLHF. CDR3 DNA sequence: TGCGCCAGCAGCTTGAACGGCAATAATTCACCCCTCCACTTT.

The chain carries TRBV4-2 and TRBJ2-7; TRBD2 agrees at 11 bases. V was pared by 4 bases and J by 3 bases, with 11 bases of the junction left unmatched. Germline CDR1 LGHNA, CDR2 YNFKEQ. This CDR3 has 17 amino acids. DNA for the CDR3: TGTGCCAGCAGCCGTAGTACCGGGACTAGCGGATTCTACGAGCAGTACTTC. Amino acid sequence: CASSRSTGTSGFYEQYF.

This chain links TRBV4-1 with TRBJ2-1, with 14 bases lining up with TRBD2. This CDR3 region has 18 residues. The V segment lost 4 bases and the J segment 1 base; nucleotides outside the gene matches: 6. CDR1 is MGHRA, CDR2 YSYEKL, per germline. The CDR3 protein is CASSPGTSGGTSYNEQFF. As DNA, the CDR3 is TGCGCCAGCAGCCCAGGGACTAGCGGGGGAACTTCCTACAATGAGCAGTTCTTC.

The chain combines TRBV7-2 with TRBJ2-1; D call uncertain. With 5 bases removed from V and 7 bases from J, the gap between germline ends came to 9 bases. CDR3 length equals 12 residues. The V gene's germline CDR1 is SGHTA and CDR2 FQGNSA. The CDR3 is CASSPQRNEQFF. The CDR3 nucleotides read TGTGCCAGCAGCCCCCAGAGGAATGAGCAGTTCTTC.

The J gene is TRBJ1-2, the V gene TRBV6-6; weak D call: TRBD1 (5 bases). The V end was cut by 0 bases, the J end by 7 bases, with 9 bases between. The CDR3 has 13 residues. Germline loops: CDR1 MNHNY, CDR2 SVGAGI (reference sequence). This chain's CDR3 is CASSYSRDFGYTF. CDR3 coding DNA: TGTGCCAGCAGTTACTCCCGGGACTTTGGCTACACCTTC.